Listed below are T cell receptor beta chains from one sample, sequenced in a study of blood T cell repertoires in COVID-19. Sequencing used immunoSEQ multiplex PCR; TCRdb keeps in-frame clones, though not all of them. The sample has 200,000 to 250,000 clones, about 80% seen once. Sequenced input: peripheral blood. All receptors derive from a woman aged 45-59 years with acute or convalescent COVID-19. CDR3s include the opening cysteine and the closing phenylalanine or tryptophan. Fields, in order: V gene, J gene, clone size, D gene, CDR3 protein, CDR3 DNA. A D gene is named only where the DNA matches it firmly. Where a row states a size, it is once, few, many or the class of an expanded clone; other rows omit it.

TRBV28	TRBJ2-5	.	.	CASSLREKLETQYF	TGTGCCAGCAGTTTACGGGAGAAGTTAGAGACCCAGTACTTC
TRBV28	TRBJ1-5	.	.	CATNSNQPQHF	TGTGCCACCAATAGCAATCAGCCCCAGCATTTT
TRBV5-1	TRBJ2-7	.	TRBD1	CASSEGTGEREQYF	TGCGCCAGCAGCGAAGGGACAGGGGAGCGAGAGCAGTACTTC
TRBV30	TRBJ2-2	.	.	CAWSGPSWVGELFF	TGTGCCTGGAGTGGCCCTAGCTGGGTCGGGGAGCTGTTTTTT
TRBV30	TRBJ1-5	few	.	CAWTTTGNQPQHF	TGTGCCTGGACCACTACAGGGAATCAGCCCCAGCATTTT
TRBV11-3	TRBJ2-1	.	.	CASSLTRTAPRFF	TGTGCCAGCAGCCTTACCCGGACTGCCCCGCGGTTCTTC
TRBV28	TRBJ2-1	once	TRBD2	CATYSGTSGPEQFF	TGTGCCACCTATTCCGGGACTAGCGGACCTGAGCAGTTCTTC
TRBV7-2	TRBJ2-2	.	TRBD2	CASSSIAGVNTGELFF	TGTGCCAGCAGCTCAATAGCGGGGGTGAACACCGGGGAGCTGTTTTTT
TRBV10-2	TRBJ2-7	.	.	CASKGGQPYEQYF	TGCGCCAGCAAGGGGGGACAGCCCTACGAGCAGTACTTC
TRBV6-6	TRBJ1-5	.	.	CASTEKTVSNQPQHF	TGTGCCAGCACCGAAAAGACAGTTAGCAATCAGCCCCAGCATTTT
TRBV11-2	TRBJ2-1	.	TRBD2	CASSFGGRGNEQFF	TGTGCCAGCAGCTTTGGCGGGAGAGGAAATGAGCAGTTCTTC
TRBV19	TRBJ2-7	.	TRBD2	CASSDGRGGLYEQYF	TGTGCCAGTAGCGACGGACGGGGAGGGCTTTACGAGCAGTACTTC
TRBV4-1	TRBJ1-4	.	.	CASSQQATNEKLFF	TGCGCCAGCAGTCAACAGGCAACTAATGAAAAACTGTTTTTT
TRBV5-4	TRBJ1-5	.	.	CASSLMGGQPQHF	TGTGCCAGCAGCTTGATGGGGGGACAGCCCCAGCATTTT
TRBV28	TRBJ2-7	.	TRBD2	CASRMTSRSEQYF	TGTGCCAGCAGAATGACTAGCAGGAGCGAGCAGTACTTC
TRBV6-5	TRBJ1-1	.	TRBD1	CASRQGATNTEAFF	TGTGCCAGCAGACAGGGGGCGACGAACACTGAAGCTTTCTTT
TRBV13	TRBJ2-5	.	.	CASSLGAGRGQETQYF	TGTGCCAGCAGCTTAGGGGCGGGAAGAGGGCAAGAGACCCAGTACTTC
TRBV28	TRBJ1-2	.	.	CASLRASNYGYTF	TGTGCCAGCCTTAGAGCCTCTAACTATGGCTACACCTTC
TRBV4-2	TRBJ2-7	.	TRBD1	CASSRPGGSGEQYF	TGTGCCAGCAGCCGCCCAGGGGGCTCTGGCGAGCAGTACTTC
TRBV28	TRBJ2-7	.	TRBD1	CASSPPRTGHYEQYF	TGTGCCAGCAGCCCACCTAGGACAGGACACTACGAGCAGTACTTC
TRBV5-4	TRBJ2-7	.	TRBD2	CASSYRIAGAYEQYF	TGTGCCAGCAGTTACCGGATAGCGGGAGCCTACGAGCAGTACTTC
TRBV30	TRBJ2-3	.	.	CACQRGQKGGTQYF	TGTGCCTGCCAACGCGGACAGAAGGGTGGTACGCAGTATTTT
TRBV6-5	TRBJ2-7	.	.	CASSSSSEQYF	.
TRBV6-2/TRBV6-3	TRBJ1-4	.	TRBD1	CASSKPDFGTANEKLFF	TGTGCCAGCAGTAAACCGGACTTCGGGACAGCCAATGAAAAACTGTTTTTT
TRBV4-1	TRBJ2-1	.	.	CASSLGDEQFF	TGCGCCAGCAGCCTCGGGGATGAGCAGTTCTTC
TRBV3-1/TRBV3-2	TRBJ2-5	.	.	CASSQLPGGRSWETQYF	TGTGCCAGCAGCCAACTTCCCGGGGGGCGCTCTTGGGAGACCCAGTACTTC
TRBV28	TRBJ2-5	.	TRBD1	CASSRGYQYF	TGTGCCAGCAGCAGGGGGTATCAGTACTTC